One and the same sample provided the 27 T cell receptor beta chains below, sequenced in a study of human T cells and chemical hapten exposure. TCRdb recomputed calls from the RACE reads with MiXCR, one row per CDR3 protein. The sample has about 360,000 distinct CDR3 sequences, roughly 6.9% seen once. Specified time point: patch test 1, 2 weeks after DPC sensitization. Treatment described: therapeutic diphenylcyclopropenone sensitization with weekly scalp DPC. This specimen consisted of whole blood, obtained in connection with sensitization to the hapten diphenylcyclopropenone (DPC). The receptors originated from a woman younger than 30 with alopecia areata. Some clones in this sample may be carry-over from other donors' samples.

About this clonotype itself: A much larger clone differs from this one at a single base, so this may be a read error. CDR3 sequence reads: CASRRLALPYNEQSF. The CDR3 DNA is TGTGCCAGCAGGAGACTAGCCTTACCCTACAATGAGCAGTCCTTC. J is TRBJ2-1 and V is TRBV2; 7 positions match TRBD2. This CDR3 has 15 residues. Per the germline V gene, CDR1 is SNHLY and CDR2 is FYNNEI.

The table lists this clonotype with a few counts. The chain joins TRBV7-2 to TRBJ2-5; the match to TRBD2 covers 10 bases. The CDR3 is made up of 17 amino acids. V lost 1 base, J lost 4 bases, and 9 bases stayed unmatched. Germline lookup yields CDR1 SGHTA and CDR2 FQGNSA. The DNA for the CDR3 is TGTGCCAGCAGCTTAGGAGCGGGGGGGCCGGTCCGAGAGACCCAGTACTTC. This sequence encodes CASSLGAGGPVRETQYF.

J is TRBJ1-3 and V is TRBV20-1; 8 bases fit TRBD1. The CDR3 runs to 18 residues. The trim removed 1 base at V and 0 bases at J, leaving 11 bases unmatched. CDR1 DFQATT and CDR2 SNEGSKA come from the germline V gene (reference sequence). This CDR3 is CSARVWGQVGSSGNTIYF. The DNA of the CDR3 is TGCAGTGCTAGAGTCTGGGGACAGGTTGGAAGCTCTGGAAACACCATATATTTT.

With regard to this clonotype: The junction differs from germline at one of its ends, possibly a read error. The chain couples TRBV3-1 to TRBJ2-3; D unclear. The V gene's germline CDR1 is LGHDT and CDR2 YNNKEL (reference sequence). The length of the CDR3 is 16 residues. CDR3 DNA: TGTCCCAGCAGCCAAGCCCGAGGTTCCCTCACAGATACGCAGTATTTT. Its protein product is CPSSQARGSLTDTQYF.

This clonotype has at least ten counts. This chain joins TRBV6-5 and TRBJ2-3, with TRBD1 matching 10 bases. The trim removed 5 bases at V and 2 bases at J, leaving 4 bases unmatched. Germline V lookup: CDR1 MNHEY, CDR2 SVGAGI. The CDR3 loop spans 15 amino acids. The CDR3 region has the DNA TGTGCCAGCAGTGTGACAGGGGGCCCCACAGATACGCAGTATTTT. Amino acids: CASSVTGGPTDTQYF.

The sample holds a few counts of this clonotype. V is TRBV3-1 and J is TRBJ2-1, with 7 bases aligning to TRBD2. The germline CDR1 and CDR2 sequences are LGHDT and YNNKEL (reference sequence). CDR3 length: 16 amino acids. The V gene end was trimmed by 0 bases and the J gene end by 8 bases; junction bases not matched to a gene: 10. Here the CDR3 DNA reads TGTGCCAGCAGCCAAGAACGCGGGGGAAGTGTACATGAGCAGTTCTTC. Amino acids: CASSQERGGSVHEQFF.

V is TRBV7-6 and J is TRBJ2-4; maybe TRBD2 (6 bases). The germline gives CDR1 SGHVS, CDR2 FNYEAQ. Trimming took 4 bases from V and 9 from J, leaving 19 bases between them. The CDR3 covers 15 residues. The CDR3 here is CASSSGDSRRVIQYF. The DNA for the CDR3 is TGTGCCAGCAGCTCCGGGGACTCCCGCCGTGTCATTCAGTACTTC.

This clonotype was seen only a few times. The J gene is TRBJ1-2, the V gene TRBV12-3 or TRBV12-4; D not resolved. With 2 bases removed from V and 4 bases from J, the gap between germline ends came to 5 bases. The CDR3 contains 12 residues. The CDR3 region has the DNA TGTGCCAGCAGTTTAACAGCCTATGGCTACACCTTC. Translating gives CASSLTAYGYTF.

This clonotype has a handful of counts. The chain joins TRBV6-5 to TRBJ1-1; D may be TRBD1 (5 bases). Trimming pared 2 bases from V and 5 bases from J, leaving 12 bases between. There are 14 residues in the CDR3. Germline loops: CDR1 MNHEY, CDR2 SVGAGI. CDR3: CASSYGGGGTEAFF. The CDR3 nucleotides read TGTGCCAGCAGTTACGGTGGGGGTGGTACTGAAGCTTTCTTT.

The gene calls are TRBV12-5 and TRBJ2-1; 10 bases are shared with TRBD1. Germline CDR1 is LGHNT and CDR2 is FRNRAP. The CDR3 runs to 16 residues. The ends lost 6 bases at V and 0 bases at J; junction bases unmatched: 5. The CDR3 sequence is CASGTGGSSSYNEQFF. Here the CDR3 DNA reads TGTGCTAGTGGGACAGGGGGCTCTAGCTCCTACAATGAGCAGTTCTTC.

This clonotype was picked up a small number of times. The chain couples TRBV24-1 to TRBJ1-2; D gene uncertain. V was shortened by 0 bases and J by 6 bases, with 4 bases between the two germline ends. Germline V gene sequence: CDR1 KGHDR, CDR2 SFDVKD. The CDR3 totals 12 residues. DNA of the CDR3: TGTGCCACCAGTGATTTGGAAAATGGCTACACCTTC. Translating gives CATSDLENGYTF.

This clonotype showed up just a few times. The chain is built from TRBV7-6 and TRBJ2-2, with D hard to call. Between the trimmed V and J ends, which lost 3 bases and 6 bases, there was a span of 5 bases. This CDR3 is built from 12 residues. Germline V gene data show CDR1 as SGHVS and CDR2 as FNYEAQ. This CDR3 is CASSFISGELFF. The CDR3 DNA follows: TGTGCCAGCAGCTTTATCTCCGGGGAGCTGTTTTTT.

The chain employs TRBV27 and TRBJ1-4; no clear D gene. V lost 0 bases and J lost 7, with 9 bases in between. CDR3 size: 14 residues. In germline, CDR1 is MNHEY, CDR2 SMNVEV (reference sequence). In DNA form, the CDR3 reads TGTGCCAGCAGTTTATCTTCGGCAGCTGAAAAACTGTTTTTT. Translation: CASSLSSAAEKLFF.

This clonotype was counted at least ten times. The chain uses TRBV7-9 and TRBJ2-3; a possible D gene is TRBD2 (6 bases). Trimming took 4 bases from V and 8 from J, leaving 10 bases between them. Germline V gene lookup returns CDR1 SEHNR and CDR2 FQNEAQ (reference sequence). This CDR3 spans 12 amino acids. CDR3 in amino acids: CASSSEAGTQYF. The CDR3, as DNA: TGTGCCAGCAGCTCAGAAGCGGGTACGCAGTATTTT. Filled out from reference TRBV7-9 and TRBJ2-3, the complete variable domain reads DTGVSQNPRHKITKRGQNVTFRCDPISEHNRLYWYRQTLGQGPEFLTYFQNEAQLEKSRLLSDRFSAERPKGSFSTLEIQRTEQGDSAMYLCASSSEAGTQYFGPGTRLTVL.

The rearrangement links TRBV7-9 to TRBJ1-1, with D possibly TRBD1 on 6 matching bases. Germline assignment: CDR1 SEHNR and CDR2 FQNEAQ (reference sequence). The CDR3 has 14 residues. V dropped 6 bases and J dropped 2 bases, with 13 bases sitting between them. CDR3 protein: CASSWGTLNTEAFF. CDR3 in DNA: TGTGCCAGCAGTTGGGGGACACTTAACACTGAAGCTTTCTTT.

This clonotype was counted between two and nine times. The CDR3: CASSLEGGNTIYF. As DNA, the CDR3 is TGTGCCAGCAGCTTAGAAGGGGGAAACACCATATATTTT. The chain is built from TRBV7-3 and TRBJ1-3; D is uncertain. V was shortened by 2 bases and J by 4 bases, with 6 bases between the two germline ends. The germline V gene encodes CDR1 SGHTA and CDR2 FQGTGA. The CDR3 consists of 13 residues.

The V call is TRBV9, the J call TRBJ2-3, with 10 bases identical to TRBD2. V shed 4 bases and J 2 bases; nucleotides not matched to a gene: 7. This CDR3 comprises 16 residues. The germline V gene encodes CDR1 SGDLS and CDR2 YYNGEE. This CDR3 is CASSSLAGGLTDTQYF. CDR3 in DNA: TGTGCCAGCAGCTCCTTAGCGGGGGGTCTCACAGATACGCAGTATTTT.

This clonotype appeared many times. J is TRBJ2-1 and V is TRBV29-1; 7 bases align to TRBD2. The germline gives CDR1 SQVTM, CDR2 ANQGSEA. The CDR3 runs 16 residues. With 5 bases clipped from V and 4 bases from J, the junction kept 14 bases outside the gene matches. CDR3 amino acids: CSVPRTGGTPYNEQFF. Written as DNA, the CDR3 is TGCAGCGTTCCCCGGACGGGAGGCACCCCATACAATGAGCAGTTCTTC.

In its sample, this clonotype was seen many times. The genes are TRBV6-5 and TRBJ1-1; D remains unclear. The CDR3 spans 15 residues. V was shortened by 5 bases and J by 1 base, with 14 bases between the two germline ends. CDR1 is MNHEY, CDR2 SVGAGI, per germline. CDR3 coding DNA: TGTGCCAGCAGTCCCGTAGGCAAACCGAACACTGAAGCTTTCTTT. Its translation is CASSPVGKPNTEAFF.

The rearrangement uses TRBV5-4 and TRBJ2-5, with D possibly being TRBD1 (5 bases). Germline V CDR1 and CDR2: SGHNT, YYREEE (reference sequence). Between the trimmed V and J ends, which lost 2 bases and 9 bases, there was a span of 17 bases. This CDR3 contains 14 residues. The CDR3 nucleotides read TGTGCCAGCAGCTTCATGACAGCTCGAAGTGCCCAGTACTTC. This codes for CASSFMTARSAQYF. The entire variable domain, with the rest obtained from reference TRBV5-4 and TRBJ2-5, is as follows: ETGVTQSPTHLIKTRGQQVTLRCSSQSGHNTVSWYQQALGQGPQFIFQYYREEENGRGNFPPRFSGLQFPNYSSELNVNALELDDSALYLCASSFMTARSAQYFGPGTRLLVL.

This chain links TRBV6-1 with TRBJ1-4; D uncertain. The germline V and J ends were trimmed by 2 bases and 4 bases, with 8 bases remaining between them. Germline CDR1 MNHNS, CDR2 SASEGT. The CDR3 length is 14 residues. The CDR3 DNA sequence: TGTGCCAGCAGTGAAACAGCAGATAATGAAAAACTGTTTTTT. Translated, it gives CASSETADNEKLFF.

The chain employs TRBV5-6 and TRBJ2-3; D possibly corresponds to TRBD2 (6 bases). The CDR3 consists of 14 residues. Looked up from germline, CDR1 is SGHDT and CDR2 is YYEEEE. Trimming removed 3 bases from V and 4 bases from J, with 12 bases in between. The DNA of the CDR3 is TGTGCCAGCAGCTGGGGGGACGGGGCAGATACGCAGTATTTT. Its protein is CASSWGDGADTQYF.

V is TRBV7-2 and J is TRBJ2-7; TRBD2 matches 14 bases. The CDR3 sequence is 14 residues long. The germline gives CDR1 SGHTA, CDR2 FQGNSA. Unmatched junction bases numbered 3, after V lost 5 bases and J lost 6 bases. CDR3 protein: CASSPGTSGGEQYF. The CDR3 DNA follows: TGTGCCAGCAGCCCCGGGACTAGCGGGGGCGAGCAGTACTTC.

In its sample, this clonotype was seen many times. The rearrangement uses TRBV20-1 and TRBJ1-1, with D possibly TRBD1 on 5 matching bases. The CDR3 consists of 14 residues. CDR1 is DFQATT, CDR2 SNEGSKA, per germline (reference sequence). The V and J ends lost 1 base and 0 bases respectively, with 9 bases between them. CDR3 DNA sequence: TGCAGTGCTAGAGTCGCAGGGATGAACACTGAAGCTTTCTTT. Its protein product is CSARVAGMNTEAFF.

The chain couples TRBV4-1 to TRBJ1-2, with 8 bases fitting TRBD1. V was clipped by 1 base and J by 4 bases; unmatched bases: 8. In germline, CDR1 is MGHRA, CDR2 YSYEKL. The CDR3 contains 16 residues. The CDR3 loop reads CASSQGVQGAGYGYTF. DNA for the CDR3: TGCGCCAGCAGCCAAGGAGTCCAGGGGGCTGGCTATGGCTACACCTTC.

This clonotype showed up just a few times. This rearrangement joins TRBV12-3 or TRBV12-4 to TRBJ1-5, with 7 bases fitting TRBD1. V gave up 8 bases and J gave up 3 bases; unmatched junction bases: 7. This CDR3 comprises 14 residues. The CDR3 DNA is TGTGCCAGCGCCGGGGGGACAGACAATCAGCCCCAGCATTTT. Its protein product is CASAGGTDNQPQHF.

This clonotype showed up just a few times. The chain combines TRBV29-1 with TRBJ2-2; D not resolved. The CDR3 length is 13 residues. V lost 2 bases to trimming and J lost 1 base, with 5 bases between them. The germline CDR1 and CDR2 sequences are SQVTM and ANQGSEA. CDR3 sequence (DNA): TGCAGCGTTGAACCGTTGAACACCGGGGAGCTGTTTTTT. It yields the protein CSVEPLNTGELFF.